The clone carrying this TCR beta chain was seen many times. Using its own MiXCR run on the 5' RACE reads, TCRdb lists one record per CDR3 protein. Here the sample spans 250,000 to 400,000 distinct CDR3 sequences, approximately 4% being singletons. These data come from a study of T cells after yellow fever vaccination. V trimming: 4 bases; J trimming: 2 bases; junction bases outside the gene matches: 3. The V gene's germline CDR1 is SGHRS and CDR2 YFSETQ. The length of the CDR3 is 15 residues. The chain recombines TRBV5-1 with TRBJ2-1; 10 bases align to TRBD1. The clonotype originates from a man aged 18 to 29 who received the YFV17D yellow fever vaccine. The sample consisted of PBMCs, taken 5 days after the yellow fever booster vaccination. CDR3 sequence reads: CASSAGTGAYNEQFF. CDR3 DNA sequence: TGCGCCAGCAGCGCCGGGACAGGGGCCTACAATGAGCAGTTCTTC.